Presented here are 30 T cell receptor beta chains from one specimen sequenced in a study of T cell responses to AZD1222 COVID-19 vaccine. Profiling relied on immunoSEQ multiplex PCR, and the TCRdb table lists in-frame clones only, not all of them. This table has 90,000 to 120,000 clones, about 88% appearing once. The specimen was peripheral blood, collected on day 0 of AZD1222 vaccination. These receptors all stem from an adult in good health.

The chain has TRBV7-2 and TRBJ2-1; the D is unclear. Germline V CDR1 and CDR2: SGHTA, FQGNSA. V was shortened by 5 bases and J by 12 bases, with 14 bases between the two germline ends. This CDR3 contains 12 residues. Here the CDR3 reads CASSQPQRPQFF. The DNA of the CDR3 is TGTGCCAGCAGCCAACCCCAGCGACCGCAGTTCTTC.

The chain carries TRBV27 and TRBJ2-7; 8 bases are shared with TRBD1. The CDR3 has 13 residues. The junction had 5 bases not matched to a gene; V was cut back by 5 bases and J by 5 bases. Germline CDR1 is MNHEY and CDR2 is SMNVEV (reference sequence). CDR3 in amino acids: CASSGQGRNEQYF. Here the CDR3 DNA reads TGTGCCAGCAGTGGACAGGGCAGGAACGAGCAGTACTTC.

CDR3 sequence: CASSFSGPQETQYF. In DNA form, the CDR3 reads TGTGCCAGCAGCTTTTCGGGGCCCCAAGAGACCCAGTACTTC. This rearrangement joins TRBV5-6 to TRBJ2-5; D tentatively fits TRBD1 or TRBD2 (5 bases each). Germline CDR1 reads SGHDT; CDR2 reads YYEEEE. This CDR3 has 14 residues. V was clipped by 2 bases and J by 1 base, with 9 bases between them.

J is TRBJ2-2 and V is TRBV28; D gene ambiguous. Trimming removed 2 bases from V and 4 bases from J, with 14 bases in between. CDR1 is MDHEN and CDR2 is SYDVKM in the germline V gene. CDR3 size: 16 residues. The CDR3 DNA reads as TGTGCCAGCAGTTTAGGGCGCTCCCCGGGCACCGGGGAGCTGTTTTTT. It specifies CASSLGRSPGTGELFF.

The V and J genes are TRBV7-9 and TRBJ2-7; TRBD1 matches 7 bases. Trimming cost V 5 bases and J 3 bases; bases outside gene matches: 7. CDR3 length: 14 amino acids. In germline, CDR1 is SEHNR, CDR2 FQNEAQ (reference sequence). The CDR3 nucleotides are TGTGCCAGCAGCCCCCCGGGACAGATCTACGAGCAGTACTTC. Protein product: CASSPPGQIYEQYF.

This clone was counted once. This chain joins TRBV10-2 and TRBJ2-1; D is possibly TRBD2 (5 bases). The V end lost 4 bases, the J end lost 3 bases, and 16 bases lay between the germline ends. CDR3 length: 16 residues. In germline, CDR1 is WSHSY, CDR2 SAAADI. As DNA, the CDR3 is TGCGCCAGCAGTGGGGGTAGAGGGAGTTTCTACAATGAGCAGTTCTTC. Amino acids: CASSGGRGSFYNEQFF.

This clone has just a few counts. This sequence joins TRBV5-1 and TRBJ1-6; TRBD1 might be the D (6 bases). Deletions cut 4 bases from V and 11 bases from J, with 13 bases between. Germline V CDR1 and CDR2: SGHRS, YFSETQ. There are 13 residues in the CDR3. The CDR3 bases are TGCGCCAGCAGCCATGATGGGGGGCCACCCCTCCACTTT. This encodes CASSHDGGPPLHF.

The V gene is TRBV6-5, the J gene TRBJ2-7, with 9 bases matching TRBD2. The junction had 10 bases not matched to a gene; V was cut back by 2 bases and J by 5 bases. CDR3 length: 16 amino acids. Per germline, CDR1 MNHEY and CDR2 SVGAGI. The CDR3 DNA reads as TGTGCCAGCAGTTACGTGGCTAGCGGGATGGGAGACGAGCAGTACTTC. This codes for CASSYVASGMGDEQYF.

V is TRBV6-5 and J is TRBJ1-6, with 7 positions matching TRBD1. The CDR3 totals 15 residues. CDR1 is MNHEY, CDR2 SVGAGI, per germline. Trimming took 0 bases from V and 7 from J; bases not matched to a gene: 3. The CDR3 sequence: CASSYSDRWNSPLHF. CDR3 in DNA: TGTGCCAGCAGTTACTCGGACAGGTGGAATTCACCCCTCCACTTT.

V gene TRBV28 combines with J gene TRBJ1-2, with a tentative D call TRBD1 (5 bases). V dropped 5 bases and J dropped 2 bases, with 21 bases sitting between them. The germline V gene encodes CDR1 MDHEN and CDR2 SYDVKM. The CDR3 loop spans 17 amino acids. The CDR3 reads CASSRIGRDRDNYGYTF. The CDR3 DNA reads TGTGCCAGCAGTAGAATCGGCAGAGACAGAGACAACTATGGCTACACCTTC.

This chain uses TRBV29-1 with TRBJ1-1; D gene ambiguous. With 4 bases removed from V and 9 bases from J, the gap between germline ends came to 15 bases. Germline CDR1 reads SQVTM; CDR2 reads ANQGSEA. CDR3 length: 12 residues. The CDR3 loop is CSVAGLPWQAFF. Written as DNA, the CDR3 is TGCAGCGTTGCCGGCCTACCGTGGCAAGCTTTCTTT.

CDR3 loop: CASSLGIRVNEKLFF. The CDR3 coding sequence is TGTGCCAGCAGCTTGGGCATTCGTGTTAATGAAAAACTGTTTTTT. J is TRBJ1-4 and V is TRBV5-8; D remains unclear. The CDR3 is made up of 15 amino acids. CDR1 is SGHTS and CDR2 is YDEGEE in the germline V gene. V was cut by 0 bases and J by 4 bases, with 10 bases left in between.

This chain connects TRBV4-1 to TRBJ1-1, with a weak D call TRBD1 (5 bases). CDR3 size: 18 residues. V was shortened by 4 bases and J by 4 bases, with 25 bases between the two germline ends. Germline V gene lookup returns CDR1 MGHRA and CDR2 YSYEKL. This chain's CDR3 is CASSPPSGQGLYRTEAFF. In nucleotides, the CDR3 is TGCGCCAGCAGCCCCCCTTCGGGGCAGGGTTTATATCGCACTGAAGCTTTCTTT.

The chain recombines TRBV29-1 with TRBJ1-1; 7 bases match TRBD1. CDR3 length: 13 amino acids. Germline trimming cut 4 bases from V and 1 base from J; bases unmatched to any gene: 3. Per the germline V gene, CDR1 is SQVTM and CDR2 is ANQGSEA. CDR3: CSVAGGRNTEAFF. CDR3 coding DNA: TGCAGCGTTGCAGGGGGGAGGAACACTGAAGCTTTCTTT.

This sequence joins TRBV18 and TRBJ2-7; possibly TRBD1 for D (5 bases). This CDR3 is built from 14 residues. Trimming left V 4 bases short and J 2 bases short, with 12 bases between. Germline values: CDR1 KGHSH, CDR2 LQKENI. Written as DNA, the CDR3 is TGTGCCAGCTCACTGAAGCAGGGAACCTACGAGCAGTACTTC. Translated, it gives CASSLKQGTYEQYF.

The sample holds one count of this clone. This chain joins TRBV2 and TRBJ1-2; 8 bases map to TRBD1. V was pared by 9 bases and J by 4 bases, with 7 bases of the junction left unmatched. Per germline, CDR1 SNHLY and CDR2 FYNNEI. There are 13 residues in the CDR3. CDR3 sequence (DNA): TGTGCCAGTTCACAGGGGGTAGTCTATGGCTACACCTTC. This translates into CASSQGVVYGYTF.

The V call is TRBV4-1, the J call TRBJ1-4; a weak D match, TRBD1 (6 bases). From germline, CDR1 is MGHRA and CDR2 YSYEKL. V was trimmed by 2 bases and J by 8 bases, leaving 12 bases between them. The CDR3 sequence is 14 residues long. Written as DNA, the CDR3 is TGCGCCAGCAGCCAACGACAGGAAAGGGAAAAACTGTTTTTT. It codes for CASSQRQEREKLFF.

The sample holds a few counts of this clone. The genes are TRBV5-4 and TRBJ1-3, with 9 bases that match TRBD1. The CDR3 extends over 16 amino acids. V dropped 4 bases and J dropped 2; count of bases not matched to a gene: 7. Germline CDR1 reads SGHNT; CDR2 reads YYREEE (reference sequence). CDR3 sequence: CASSPKQGAPGNTIYF. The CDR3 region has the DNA TGTGCCAGCAGCCCAAAACAGGGGGCCCCTGGAAACACCATATATTTT.

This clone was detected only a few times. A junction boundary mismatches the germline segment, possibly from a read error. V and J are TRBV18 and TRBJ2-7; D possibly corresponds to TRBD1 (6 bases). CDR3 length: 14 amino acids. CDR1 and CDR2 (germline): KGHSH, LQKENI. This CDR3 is CASSPTTGSHEQYF. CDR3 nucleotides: TGTGCCAGCTCCCCGACGACAGGCTCCCACGAGCAGTACTTC.

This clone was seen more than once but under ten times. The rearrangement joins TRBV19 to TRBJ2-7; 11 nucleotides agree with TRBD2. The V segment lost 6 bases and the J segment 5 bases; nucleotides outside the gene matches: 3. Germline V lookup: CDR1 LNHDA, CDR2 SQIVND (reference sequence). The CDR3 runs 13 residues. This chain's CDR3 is CASRLAGAHEQYF. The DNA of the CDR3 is TGTGCCAGTAGACTAGCGGGAGCCCACGAGCAGTACTTC.

CDR3 residues: CASSSRQDLSYEQYF. In DNA, the CDR3 is TGTGCCAGCAGCTCACGACAGGATCTCTCCTACGAGCAGTACTTC. This rearrangement joins TRBV11-3 to TRBJ2-7; D may be TRBD1 (6 bases). V lost 4 bases, J lost 0 bases, and 13 bases lay in between. This CDR3 spans 15 amino acids. Germline CDR1 SGHNT, CDR2 YENEEA.

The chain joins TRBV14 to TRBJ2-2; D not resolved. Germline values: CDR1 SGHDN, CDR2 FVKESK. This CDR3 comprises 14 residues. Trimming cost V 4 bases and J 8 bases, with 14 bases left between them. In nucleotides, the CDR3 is TGTGCCAGCAGCCCGAAGATCCGTAGTGGGGAGCTGTTTTTT. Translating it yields CASSPKIRSGELFF. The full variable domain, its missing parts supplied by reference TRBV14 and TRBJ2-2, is EAGVTQFPSHSVIEKGQTVTLRCDPISGHDNLYWYRRVMGKEIKFLLHFVKESKQDESGMPNNRFLAERTGGTYSTLKVQPAELEDSGVYFCASSPKIRSGELFFGEGSRLTVL.

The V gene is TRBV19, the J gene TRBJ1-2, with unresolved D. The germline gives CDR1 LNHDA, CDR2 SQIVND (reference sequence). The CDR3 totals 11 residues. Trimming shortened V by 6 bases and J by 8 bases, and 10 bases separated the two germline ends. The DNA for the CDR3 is TGTGCCAGTAGAACCCGAGGGGGCTACACCTTC. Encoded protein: CASRTRGGYTF.

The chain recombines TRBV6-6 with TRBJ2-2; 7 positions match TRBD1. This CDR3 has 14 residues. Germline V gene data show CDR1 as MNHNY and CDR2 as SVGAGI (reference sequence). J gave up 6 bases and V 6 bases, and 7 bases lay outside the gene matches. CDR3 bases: TGTGCCAGCAGGGGGGCAGGGGGAGCCGGGGAGCTGTTTTTT. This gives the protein CASRGAGGAGELFF.

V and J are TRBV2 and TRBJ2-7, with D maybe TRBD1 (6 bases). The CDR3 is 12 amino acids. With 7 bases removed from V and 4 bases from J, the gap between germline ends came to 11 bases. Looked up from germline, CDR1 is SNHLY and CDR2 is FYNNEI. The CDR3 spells CASTPDSYEQYF. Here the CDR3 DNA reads TGTGCCAGCACCCCGGACAGTTACGAGCAGTACTTC.

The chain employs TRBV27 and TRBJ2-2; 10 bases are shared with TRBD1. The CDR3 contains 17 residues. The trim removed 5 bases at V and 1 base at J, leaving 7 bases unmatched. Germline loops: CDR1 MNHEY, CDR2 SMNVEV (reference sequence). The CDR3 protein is CASSTNRDRGNTGELFF. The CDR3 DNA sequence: TGTGCCAGCAGTACAAACCGGGACAGGGGGAACACCGGGGAGCTGTTTTTT.

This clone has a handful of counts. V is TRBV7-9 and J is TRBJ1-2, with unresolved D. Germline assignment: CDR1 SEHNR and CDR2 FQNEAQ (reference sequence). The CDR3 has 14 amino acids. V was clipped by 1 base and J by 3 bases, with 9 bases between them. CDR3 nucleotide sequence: TGTGCCAGCAGCTTAGGATCGTGGGACTATGGCTACACCTTC. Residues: CASSLGSWDYGYTF. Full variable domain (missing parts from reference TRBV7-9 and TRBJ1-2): DTGVSQNPRHKITKRGQNVTFRCDPISEHNRLYWYRQTLGQGPEFLTYFQNEAQLEKSRLLSDRFSAERPKGSFSTLEIQRTEQGDSAMYLCASSLGSWDYGYTFGSGTRLTVV.

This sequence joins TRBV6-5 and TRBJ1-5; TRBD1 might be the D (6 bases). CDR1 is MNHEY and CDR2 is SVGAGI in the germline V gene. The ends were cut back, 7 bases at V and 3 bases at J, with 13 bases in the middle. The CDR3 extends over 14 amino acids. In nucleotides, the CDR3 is TGTGCCAGCAACAACCCAGGGGCCAATCAGCCCCAGCATTTT. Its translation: CASNNPGANQPQHF.

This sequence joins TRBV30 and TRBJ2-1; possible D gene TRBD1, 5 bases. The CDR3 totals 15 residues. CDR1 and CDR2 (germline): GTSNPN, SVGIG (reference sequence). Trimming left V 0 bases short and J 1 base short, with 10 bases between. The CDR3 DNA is TGTGCCTGGAGTGTGGCAGGGCCTTCCTACAATGAGCAGTTCTTC. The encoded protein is CAWSVAGPSYNEQFF.

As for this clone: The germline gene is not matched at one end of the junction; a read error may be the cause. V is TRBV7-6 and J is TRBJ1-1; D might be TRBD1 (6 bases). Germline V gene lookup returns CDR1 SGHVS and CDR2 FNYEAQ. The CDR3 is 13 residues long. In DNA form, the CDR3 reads TGTGCCAGCAGCAAAGGGGGGAACGCTGAAGCTTTCTTT. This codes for CASSKGGNAEAFF.